This T cell receptor beta chain was retrieved from a study of T cell repertoires in cytomegalovirus infection. Turning to the study itself: Evidence of both CMV infection and a matching HLA type came from public TCR beta signatures.

TCRdb re-called the reads with MiXCR, one entry per CDR3 protein. The top ten hold less than 45% of the sample, which has 95,000 to 120,000 distinct CDR3 sequences, roughly 30% seen once. Notes on this clonotype: No antigen is known for it.

The V and J ends lost 4 bases and 3 bases, in that order; junction bases with no gene match: 24. CDR3 length: 20 amino acids. Germline CDR1 reads MDHEN; CDR2 reads SYDVKM. The sequence came from a human donor in good health (CMV status not recorded). Some clones in this sample may be carry-over from other donors' samples. The specimen was CD8+ T cells from cultured PBMCs, collected from culture after CMV antigen stimulation. The chain is built from TRBV28 and TRBJ2-7, with TRBD1 matching 7 bases. CDR3 sequence (DNA): TGTGCCAGCAGTTCCCCCTTCCGGGACAGCGAAAAACCTTCTCTCTACGAGCAGTACTTC. This codes for CASSSPFRDSEKPSLYEQYF.